The next 20 T cell receptor beta chains were all read from a single sample in a study of memory CD4+ T cells and cytomegalovirus serostatus. Single viable CD3+CD4+CD8-CD45RO+ cells were sorted as the memory CD4+ T cells. Generated by immunoSEQ multiplex PCR, the TCRdb table keeps only in-frame clones and is missing some. The repertoire holds about 59,000 clones, about 81% seen once, with roughly 1% in the top ten. The sample consisted of memory CD4+ T cells from blood. These receptors were collected from an adult in good health and CMV-seronegative.

This CDR3 is CASSRDLGTKIEQFF. The CDR3 DNA reads as TGTGCCAGCAGCCGCGATTTGGGGACTAAGATTGAGCAGTTCTTC. The chain recombines TRBV4-2 with TRBJ2-1, with 7 bases fitting TRBD2. V shed 4 bases, J shed 9 bases, and the junction held 12 bases outside the gene matches. The CDR3 is 15 residues long. Germline CDR1 and CDR2: LGHNA and YNFKEQ.

This sequence joins TRBV6-5 and TRBJ2-3; 8 bases match TRBD2. The CDR3 contains 15 residues. Germline loops: CDR1 MNHEY, CDR2 SVGAGI. Trimming cost V 6 bases and J 4 bases; bases outside gene matches: 9. The CDR3 nucleotides read TGTGCCAGCAGCTACGGGGGGGGGCGAGCAGATACGCAGTATTTT. As protein: CASSYGGGRADTQYF.

The chain recombines TRBV2 with TRBJ1-2; 7 nucleotides line up with TRBD1. From germline, CDR1 is SNHLY and CDR2 FYNNEI. The CDR3 sequence is 14 residues long. Germline trimming cut 8 bases from V and 4 bases from J; bases unmatched to any gene: 10. The CDR3 reads CASGTRGTTYGYTF. The CDR3 bases are TGTGCCAGCGGGACCAGGGGGACGACCTATGGCTACACCTTC.

This clone was seen only a few times. The chain combines TRBV29-1 with TRBJ2-7; 12 nucleotides match TRBD1. Per the germline V gene, CDR1 is SQVTM and CDR2 is ANQGSEA. CDR3 length equals 13 residues. V shed 7 bases and J 2 bases; nucleotides not matched to a gene: 3. CDR3 DNA sequence: TGCAGCGCTGGGACAGGGGGCCCCTACGAGCAGTACTTC. Its protein is CSAGTGGPYEQYF.

This rearrangement joins TRBV5-6 to TRBJ1-1; no firm D call. This CDR3 contains 15 residues. The V gene lost 4 bases and the J gene lost 6 bases, with 19 bases spanning the gap. Looked up from germline, CDR1 is SGHDT and CDR2 is YYEEEE. The DNA of the CDR3 is TGTGCCAGCAGCCTTTTAGGGCAGCCCGAAGCTGAAGCTTTCTTT. This sequence encodes CASSLLGQPEAEAFF.

This clone was recorded a few times. The rearrangement links TRBV10-1 to TRBJ2-1; TRBD2 matches at 13 bases. The CDR3 spans 17 residues. V trimming: 1 base; J trimming: 7 bases; junction bases outside the gene matches: 7. Germline values: CDR1 WNHNN, CDR2 SYGVQD (reference sequence). CDR3 residues: CASSELRLAGGDNEQFF. The CDR3 region has the DNA TGCGCCAGCAGTGAGTTGAGACTAGCGGGAGGTGATAATGAGCAGTTCTTC.

The V gene is TRBV30, the J gene TRBJ2-4; 10 bases are a match to TRBD2. Germline V lookup: CDR1 GTSNPN, CDR2 SVGIG (reference sequence). Trimming took 2 bases from V and 8 from J; bases not matched to a gene: 3. This CDR3 is 13 amino acids long. The CDR3 sequence: CAWSLAGADIQYF. The CDR3 DNA reads TGTGCCTGGAGTCTAGCGGGAGCGGACATTCAGTACTTC. The full variable domain, with the rest looked up from reference TRBV30 and TRBJ2-4, is SQTIHQWPATLVQPVGSPLSLECTVEGTSNPNLYWYRQAAGRGLQLLFYSVGIGQISSEVPQNLSASRPQDRQFILSSKKLLLSDSGFYLCAWSLAGADIQYFGAGTRLSVL.

The gene calls are TRBV28 and TRBJ1-2; tentative D call: TRBD1 (5 bases). Germline loops: CDR1 MDHEN, CDR2 SYDVKM. The CDR3 extends over 13 amino acids. Trimming pared 6 bases from V and 3 bases from J, leaving 11 bases between. The chain's CDR3 is CASSPGTYYGYTF. The CDR3 DNA is TGTGCCAGCAGCCCTGGGACTTACTATGGCTACACCTTC.

The chain couples TRBV11-3 to TRBJ1-1; no reliable D call. The germline gives CDR1 SGHNT, CDR2 YENEEA. V lost 3 bases and J 0 bases, leaving 11 bases between the germline ends. The CDR3 runs 15 residues. The CDR3 coding sequence is TGTGCCAGCAGCTTGGTCGGAAGAATGAACACTGAAGCTTTCTTT. Its translation is CASSLVGRMNTEAFF.

The chain couples TRBV20-1 to TRBJ2-7, with D uncertain. This CDR3 is 10 amino acids long. V lost 2 bases to trimming and J lost 7 bases, with 6 bases between them. Germline CDR1 DFQATT, CDR2 SNEGSKA (reference sequence). The CDR3 DNA follows: TGCAGTGCTAGACTTGCGGAGCAGTACTTC. It translates to CSARLAEQYF.

The rearrangement joins TRBV4-2 to TRBJ2-3; 13 positions match TRBD2. The V gene's germline CDR1 is LGHNA and CDR2 YNFKEQ. CDR3 length: 16 residues. V lost 5 bases, J lost 3 bases, and 5 bases stayed unmatched. The CDR3 sequence: CASSTRLAGGTDTQYF. CDR3 nucleotide sequence: TGTGCCAGCAGCACACGACTAGCGGGAGGAACAGATACGCAGTATTTT.

V usage is TRBV5-4 and J usage is TRBJ1-1, with TRBD1 identical over 7 bases. Germline V gene lookup returns CDR1 SGHNT and CDR2 YYREEE (reference sequence). The CDR3 is made up of 11 amino acids. Trimming removed 7 bases from V and 6 bases from J; junction bases left unmatched: 3. CDR3 nucleotide sequence: TGTGCCAGCGGAGGGGGCCCTGAAGCTTTCTTT. This gives the protein CASGGGPEAFF.

CDR3 in amino acids: CASSVNRDSGNTIYF. The DNA for the CDR3 is TGTGCCAGCAGCGTTAACAGGGACTCTGGAAACACCATATATTTT. V gene TRBV25-1 combines with J gene TRBJ1-3; tentatively, D is TRBD1 (6 bases). The CDR3 is made up of 15 amino acids. Germline V lookup: CDR1 MGHDK, CDR2 SYGVNS. V lost 6 bases to trimming and J lost 0 bases, with 12 bases between them.

The chain recombines TRBV11-2 with TRBJ2-2, with a tentative D call TRBD2 (6 bases). Germline lookup yields CDR1 SGHAT and CDR2 FQNNGV. V lost 3 bases, J lost 0 bases, and 11 bases lay in between. The CDR3 loop spans 16 amino acids. Written as DNA, the CDR3 is TGTGCCAGCAGCTTTCGCGGGAAACCGAACACCGGGGAGCTGTTTTTT. This translates into CASSFRGKPNTGELFF. Full variable domain (missing parts from reference TRBV11-2 and TRBJ2-2): EAGVAQSPRYKIIEKRQSVAFWCNPISGHATLYWYQQILGQGPKLLIQFQNNGVVDDSQLPKDRFSAERLKGVDSTLKIQPAKLEDSAVYLCASSFRGKPNTGELFFGEGSRLTVL.

The CDR3, as DNA: TGCGCCAGCAGCCGGACTCGGACAGAGACGAACACCGGGGAGCTGTTTTTT. Protein: CASSRTRTETNTGELFF. The chain is built from TRBV4-1 and TRBJ2-2; D is possibly TRBD1 (6 bases). The V end was cut by 4 bases, the J end by 0 bases, with 15 bases between. CDR3 size: 17 residues. Germline loops: CDR1 MGHRA, CDR2 YSYEKL.

For this clone: The junction shows a germline mismatch at one end, possibly a read error. The gene calls are TRBV2 and TRBJ2-1; weak D call: TRBD2 (6 bases). The germline CDR1 and CDR2 sequences are SNHLY and FYNNEI. CDR3 length: 9 amino acids. CDR3 residues: CASKREPLF. The CDR3 region has the DNA TGTGCCAGCAAACGGGAGCCTCTCTTC.

The V call is TRBV7-2, the J call TRBJ1-2; a weak D match, TRBD1 (6 bases). Looked up from germline, CDR1 is SGHTA and CDR2 is FQGNSA. Trimming left V 3 bases short and J 8 bases short, with 10 bases between. The CDR3 contains 12 residues. This CDR3 reads CASSFAGVGYTF. Written as DNA, the CDR3 is TGTGCCAGCAGCTTTGCAGGGGTCGGCTACACCTTC. Full variable domain (missing parts from reference TRBV7-2 and TRBJ1-2): GAGVSQSPSNKVTEKGKDVELRCDPISGHTALYWYRQSLGQGLEFLIYFQGNSAPDKSGLPSDRFSAERTGGSVSTLTIQRTQQEDSAVYLCASSFAGVGYTFGSGTRLTVV.

The CDR3 nucleotides read TGTGCCAGCAGCTGGGGGTCCAGGGGGCAAGGCTACACCTTC. It encodes CASSWGSRGQGYTF. This chain connects TRBV5-5 to TRBJ1-2; TRBD1 matches 8 bases. Germline assignment: CDR1 SGHKS and CDR2 YYEKEE (reference sequence). The V segment lost 3 bases and the J segment 8 bases; nucleotides outside the gene matches: 9. The CDR3 extends over 14 amino acids.

CDR3: CASSQPGGGIDGYTF. The DNA of the CDR3 is TGCGCCAGCAGCCAACCTGGGGGGGGAATAGATGGCTACACCTTC. The chain couples TRBV4-3 to TRBJ1-2; possibly TRBD1 for D (5 bases). The ends were cut back, 2 bases at V and 6 bases at J, with 16 bases in the middle. The CDR3 sequence is 15 residues long. The germline CDR1 and CDR2 sequences are LGHNA and YSLEER.

The chain carries TRBV5-1 and TRBJ2-7, with D uncertain. The V gene's germline CDR1 is SGHRS and CDR2 YFSETQ. CDR3 length equals 13 residues. V gave up 0 bases and J gave up 4 bases, with 8 bases separating them. The CDR3: CASSLDSPYEQYF. The CDR3 nucleotides read TGCGCCAGCAGCTTGGATAGCCCGTACGAGCAGTACTTC.